The T cell receptor beta chain under discussion was sequenced for a study of T cell responses to AZD1222 COVID-19 vaccine. Generated by immunoSEQ multiplex PCR, the TCRdb table keeps only in-frame clones and is missing some. The data show about 150,000 clones, with around 90% seen just once and approximately 3.3% held by the top ten. The source is an adult who received the AZD1222 COVID-19 vaccine. The sequencing used peripheral blood, collected 28 days after the second AZD1222 dose.

Here the CDR3 reads CASSAGDRVLTQETQYF. The CDR3 coding sequence is TGTGCCAGCAGTGCCGGGGACAGGGTTCTGACGCAAGAGACCCAGTACTTC. The chain recombines TRBV27 with TRBJ2-5; 9 bases agree with TRBD1. There are 17 residues in the CDR3. CDR1 MNHEY and CDR2 SMNVEV come from the germline V gene (reference sequence). Trimming took 5 bases from V and 2 from J; bases not matched to a gene: 12.